A selection of T cell receptor beta chains follows, all from one sample in a study of blood T cell repertoires in COVID-19. Assay used: immunoSEQ multiplex PCR; TCRdb lists only in-frame clones, some missing. The sample consists of some 65,000 clones, more than 75% of them appearing once. Sequencing input: peripheral blood. The origin of the receptors is a man aged 55 to 70 with acute or convalescent COVID-19. Each CDR3 is given with its conserved first and last residue. D genes are given only for firm matches. For some rows the clone size is stated as once, few or many, or as a class when expanded; others skip it.

NA	TRBJ1-4	TRBV14	NA	CASSPLPAWAGEKLFF	TGTGCCAGCAGCCCACTCCCGGCGTGGGCGGGGGAAAAACTGTTTTTT
NA	TRBJ2-7	TRBV7-2	NA	CASSSLGLYEQYF	TGTGCCAGCAGCTCCCTGGGCCTCTACGAGCAGTACTTC
NA	TRBJ1-1	TRBV5-1	NA	CASSLGQTGGNTEAFF	TGCGCCAGCAGCTTGGGACAGACAGGAGGGAACACTGAAGCTTTCTTT
TRBD2	TRBJ2-7	TRBV7-2	NA	CASSRGLAETYEQYF	TGTGCCAGCAGCAGAGGACTAGCGGAAACCTACGAGCAGTACTTC
TRBD1	TRBJ1-1	TRBV29-1	NA	CSVLPGQGTEAFF	TGCAGCGTTTTGCCGGGACAGGGGACTGAAGCTTTCTTT
NA	TRBJ2-7	TRBV24-1	NA	CATSQTAAYEQYF	TGTGCCACCAGTCAAACAGCGGCCTACGAGCAGTACTTC
TRBD2	TRBJ2-1	TRBV12-5	once	CASGLGGGRGNNEQFF	TGTGCTAGTGGTTTGGGCGGGGGGAGGGGGAACAATGAGCAGTTCTTC
NA	TRBJ1-5	TRBV10-3	NA	CAISETMNQSQHF	TGTGCCATCAGTGAGACTATGAATCAGTCCCAGCATTTT
NA	TRBJ1-3	TRBV6-6	NA	CASSISGNTIYF	TGTGCCAGTAGTATATCTGGAAACACCATATATTTT
NA	TRBJ1-1	TRBV7-9	NA	CASSPPGLDGEAFF	TGTGCCAGCAGCCCTCCGGGACTGGACGGTGAAGCTTTCTTT
TRBD1	TRBJ2-4	TRBV6-1	NA	CASSEQTGLKNIQYF	TGTGCCAGCAGTGAGCAGACAGGGCTCAAAAACATTCAGTACTTC
NA	TRBJ2-3	TRBV15	NA	CATSRDYPDTQYF	TGTGCCACCAGCAGAGATTATCCAGATACGCAGTATTTT
TRBD1	TRBJ1-2	TRBV6-4	once	CASSDGTGFKYTF	TGTGCCAGCAGTGACGGGACAGGGTTTAAGTACACCTTC
NA	TRBJ1-2	TRBV29-1	NA	CSGLRDTNYGYTF	TGCAGCGGTCTCCGGGACACCAACTATGGCTACACCTTC
NA	TRBJ2-1	TRBV15	NA	CATSLAGAANEQFF	TGTGCCACCAGCCTTGCGGGGGCCGCGAATGAGCAGTTCTTC
NA	TRBJ2-5	TRBV24-1	NA	CATSDSGARETQYF	TGTGCCACCAGTGATTCAGGGGCCCGAGAGACCCAGTACTTC
NA	TRBJ1-6	TRBV6-5	NA	CASRPDSKSPLHF	TGTGCCAGCAGGCCAGACAGCAAATCACCCCTCCACTTT
NA	TRBJ1-5	TRBV5-5	NA	CASSLGVGQPQHF	TGTGCCAGCAGCTTAGGGGTTGGTCAGCCCCAGCATTTT
TRBD1	TRBJ1-2	TRBV3-1/TRBV3-2	NA	CASSRGTGGDYGYTF	TGTGCCAGCAGCCGAGGGACAGGGGGAGACTATGGCTACACCTTC
NA	TRBJ2-3	TRBV11-3	NA	CASSLVEADTQYF	TGTGCCAGCAGCTTAGTTGAGGCAGATACGCAGTATTTT
NA	TRBJ1-1	TRBV10-1	NA	CASSEARGKAFF	TGCGCCAGCAGTGAGGCCAGGGGAAAAGCTTTCTTT
NA	TRBJ1-2	TRBV19	NA	CASRGGRIYGYTF	TGTGCCAGTCGGGGGGGTAGGATCTATGGCTACACCTTC
NA	TRBJ2-7	TRBV7-3	NA	CASSLRAGVSYEQYF	TGTGCCAGCAGCTTAAGGGCAGGGGTCTCCTACGAGCAGTACTTC
TRBD2	TRBJ2-2	TRBV3-1/TRBV3-2	NA	CASSLPTSVSPGELFF	TGTGCCAGCAGCCTGCCGACTAGCGTTTCCCCCGGGGAGCTGTTTTTT
NA	TRBJ2-5	TRBV3-1/TRBV3-2	NA	CASSSLAAPAQYF	TGTGCCAGCAGTTCCCTAGCCGCACCGGCCCAGTACTTC
NA	TRBJ1-1	TRBV6-5	NA	CASSPISAGTEAFF	TGTGCCAGCAGTCCTATCTCCGCGGGCACTGAAGCTTTCTTT
NA	TRBJ1-1	TRBV5-6	NA	CASSWRGGTEAFF	TGTGCCAGCAGCTGGCGGGGTGGCACTGAAGCTTTCTTT
NA	TRBJ1-5	TRBV27	NA	CASSFLSNQPQHF	TGTGCCAGCAGTTTTCTCAGCAATCAGCCCCAGCATTTT
TRBD1	TRBJ1-1	TRBV18	NA	CASSPVGRIVGTGGATEAFF	TGTGCCAGCTCACCGGTTGGAAGAATAGTCGGGACAGGGGGCGCGACTGAAGCTTTCTTT
NA	TRBJ2-1	TRBV24-1	NA	CATSPRGAADRSEQFF	TGTGCCACCAGCCCCCGGGGGGCAGCCGATCGCTCTGAGCAGTTCTTC
NA	TRBJ1-2	TRBV27	NA	CASRLGGSRGYTF	TGTGCCAGCAGATTAGGAGGGTCTCGGGGCTACACCTTC